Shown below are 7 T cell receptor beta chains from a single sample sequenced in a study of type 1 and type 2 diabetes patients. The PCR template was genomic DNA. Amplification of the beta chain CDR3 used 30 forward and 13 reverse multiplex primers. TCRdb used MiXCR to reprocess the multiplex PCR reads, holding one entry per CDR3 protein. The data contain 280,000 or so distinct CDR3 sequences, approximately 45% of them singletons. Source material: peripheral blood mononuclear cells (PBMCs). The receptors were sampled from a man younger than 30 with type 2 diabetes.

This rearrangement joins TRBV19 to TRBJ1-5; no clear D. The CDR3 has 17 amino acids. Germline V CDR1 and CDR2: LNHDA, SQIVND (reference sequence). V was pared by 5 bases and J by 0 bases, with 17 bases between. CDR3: CASSGRADLYSNQPQHF. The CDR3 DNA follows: TGTGCCAGTAGTGGAAGGGCAGACCTCTATAGCAATCAGCCCCAGCATTTT.

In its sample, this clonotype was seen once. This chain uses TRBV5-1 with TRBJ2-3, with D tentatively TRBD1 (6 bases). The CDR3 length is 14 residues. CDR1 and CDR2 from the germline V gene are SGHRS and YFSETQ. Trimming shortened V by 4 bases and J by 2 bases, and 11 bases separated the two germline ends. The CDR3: CASSLQGNTDTQYF. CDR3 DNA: TGCGCCAGCAGCCTACAGGGTAACACAGATACGCAGTATTTT.

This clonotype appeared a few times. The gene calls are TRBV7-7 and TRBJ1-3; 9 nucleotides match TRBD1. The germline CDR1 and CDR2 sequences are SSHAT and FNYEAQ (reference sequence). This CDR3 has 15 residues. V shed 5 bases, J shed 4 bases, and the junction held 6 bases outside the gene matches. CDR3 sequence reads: CASSLGQGTGNTIYF. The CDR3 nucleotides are TGTGCCAGCAGCCTGGGACAGGGCACGGGAAACACCATATATTTT.

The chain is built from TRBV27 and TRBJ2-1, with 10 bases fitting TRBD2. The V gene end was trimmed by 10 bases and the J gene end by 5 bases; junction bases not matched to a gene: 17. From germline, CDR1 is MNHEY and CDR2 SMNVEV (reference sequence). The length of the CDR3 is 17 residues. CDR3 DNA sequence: TGTGCCACCAGCCACACGGTTACTAGCGGGATCGACAATGAGCAGTTCTTC. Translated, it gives CATSHTVTSGIDNEQFF.

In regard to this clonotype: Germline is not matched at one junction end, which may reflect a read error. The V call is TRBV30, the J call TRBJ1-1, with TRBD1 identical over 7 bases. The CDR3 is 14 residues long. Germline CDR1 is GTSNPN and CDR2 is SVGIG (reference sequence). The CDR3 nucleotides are TGTGCCTGGAGTGTACTAGGGGGCTACACCGAAGCTTTCTTT. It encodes CAWSVLGGYTEAFF.

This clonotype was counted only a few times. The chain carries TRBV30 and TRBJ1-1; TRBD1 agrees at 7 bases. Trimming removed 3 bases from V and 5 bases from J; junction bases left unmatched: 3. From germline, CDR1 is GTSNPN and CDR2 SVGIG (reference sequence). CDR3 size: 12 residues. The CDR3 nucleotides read TGTGCCTGGAGACAGGGGCGTACTGAAGCTTTCTTT. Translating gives CAWRQGRTEAFF.

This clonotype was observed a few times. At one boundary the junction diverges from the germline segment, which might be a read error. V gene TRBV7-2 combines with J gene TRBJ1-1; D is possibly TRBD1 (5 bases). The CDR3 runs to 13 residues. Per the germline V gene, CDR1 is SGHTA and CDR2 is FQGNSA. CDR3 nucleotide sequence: TGCGCCAGCAGCCAACACCTGGCGGGGGATCAGGGCTTT. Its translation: CASSQHLAGDQGF. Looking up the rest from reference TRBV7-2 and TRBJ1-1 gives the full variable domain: GAGVSQSPSNKVTEKGKDVELRCDPISGHTALYWYRQSLGQGLEFLIYFQGNSAPDKSGLPSDRFSAERTGGSVSTLTIQRTQQEDSAVYLCASSQHLAGDQGFGQGTRLTVV.